This T cell receptor beta chain was sequenced in a study of T cells in Graves' hyperthyroidism and ophthalmopathy. Notes on the study in general: Blood samples included most of the expanded thyroid clonotypes exceeding 0.001.

Regions amplified from RNA transcripts were the TCR beta CDR3 regions. The HTBI set primed first-round TCR CDR3 RT-PCR. TCRdb analysed the multiplex PCR reads with MiXCR anew, one entry per CDR3 protein. The sample holds 550,000 to 600,000 distinct CDR3 sequences, about half seen once. This CDR3 is built from 17 residues. The ends lost 5 bases at V and 0 bases at J; junction bases unmatched: 11. Germline CDR1 and CDR2: MNHEY and SVGEGT. Uncontrolled infection, other autoimmune disease, pregnancy or lactation excluded patients. This clonotype was seen repeatedly, ten times or more. Its specificity is unknown.

This TCR derives from an adult woman with Graves' disease, either hyperthyroidism or ophthalmopathy (not recorded which). This sequence joins TRBV6-2 or TRBV6-3 and TRBJ1-1; TRBD1 matches at 8 bases. Sequenced input: peripheral blood or thyroid tissue (not recorded which). CDR3 protein: CASSNRPGTGMNTEAFF. The CDR3 bases are TGTGCCAGCAGTAATCGTCCCGGGACAGGCATGAACACTGAAGCTTTCTTT.